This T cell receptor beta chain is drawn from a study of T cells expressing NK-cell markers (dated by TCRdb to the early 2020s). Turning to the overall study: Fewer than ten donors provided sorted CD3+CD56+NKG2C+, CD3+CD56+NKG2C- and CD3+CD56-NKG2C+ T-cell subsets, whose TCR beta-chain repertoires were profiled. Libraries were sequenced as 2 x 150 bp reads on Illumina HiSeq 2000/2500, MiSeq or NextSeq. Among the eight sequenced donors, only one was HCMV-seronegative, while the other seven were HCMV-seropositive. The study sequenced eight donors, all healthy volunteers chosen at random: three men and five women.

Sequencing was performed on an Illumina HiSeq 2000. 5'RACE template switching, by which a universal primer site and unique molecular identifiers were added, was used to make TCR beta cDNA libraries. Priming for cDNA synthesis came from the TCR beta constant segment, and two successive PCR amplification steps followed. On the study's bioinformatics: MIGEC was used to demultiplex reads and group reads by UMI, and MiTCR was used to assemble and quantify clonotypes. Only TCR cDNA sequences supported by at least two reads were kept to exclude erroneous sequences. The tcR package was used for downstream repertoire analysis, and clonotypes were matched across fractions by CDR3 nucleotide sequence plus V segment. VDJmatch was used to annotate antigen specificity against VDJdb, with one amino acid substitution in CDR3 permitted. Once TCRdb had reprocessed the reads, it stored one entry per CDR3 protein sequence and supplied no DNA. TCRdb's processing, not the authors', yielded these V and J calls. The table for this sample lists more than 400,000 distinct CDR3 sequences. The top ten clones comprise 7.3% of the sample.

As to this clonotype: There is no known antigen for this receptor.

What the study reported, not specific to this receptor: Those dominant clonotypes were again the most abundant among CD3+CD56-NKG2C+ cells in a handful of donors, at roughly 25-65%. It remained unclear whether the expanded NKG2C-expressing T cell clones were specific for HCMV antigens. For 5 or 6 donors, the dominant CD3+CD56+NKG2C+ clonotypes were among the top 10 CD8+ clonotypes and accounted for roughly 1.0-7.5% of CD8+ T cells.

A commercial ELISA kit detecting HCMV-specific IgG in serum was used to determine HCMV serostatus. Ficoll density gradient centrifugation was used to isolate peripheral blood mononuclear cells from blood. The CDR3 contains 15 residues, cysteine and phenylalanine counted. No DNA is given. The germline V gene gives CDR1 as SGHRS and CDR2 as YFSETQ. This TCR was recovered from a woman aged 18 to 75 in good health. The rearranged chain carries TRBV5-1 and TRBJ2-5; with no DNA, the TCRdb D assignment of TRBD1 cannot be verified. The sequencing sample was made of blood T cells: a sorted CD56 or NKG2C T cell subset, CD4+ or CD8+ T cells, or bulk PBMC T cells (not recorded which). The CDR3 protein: CASSLTPGTKETQYF.